Listed here is a single T cell receptor beta chain. The record originates from a study of T cells after yellow fever vaccination. Using its own MiXCR run on the 5' RACE reads, TCRdb lists one record per CDR3 protein. This table has some 120,000 distinct CDR3 sequences, approximately 8.4% appearing once. After removal of 6 bases from V and 2 bases from J, the junction contained 14 bases not matched to a gene. Per germline, CDR1 SQVTM and CDR2 ANQGSEA. CDR3 length: 16 residues. The chain carries TRBV29-1 and TRBJ2-3, with TRBD2 matching 7 bases. This specimen consisted of CD8+ T cells sorted from PBMCs, obtained on the day of the yellow fever booster vaccination. The TCR sequence derives from a man between 18 and 29 years old who received the YFV17D yellow fever vaccine. CDR3 sequence (DNA): TGCAGCGTCAAGGGACTAAACACATACATCACAGATACGCAGTATTTT. Encoded protein: CSVKGLNTYITDTQYF.